A single TCR beta chain is shown here with its context. The antigen remains undetermined. Some clones are missing from TCRdb's copy, which holds only in-frame ones; the method was immunoSEQ multiplex PCR. The sample shows about 2.4 million clones, 90% to 95% of them seen only once. The CDR3 runs 13 residues. V was clipped by 8 bases and J by 4 bases, with 12 bases between them. Per the germline V gene, CDR1 is MDHEN and CDR2 is SYDVKM. This sample is part of a study of shared clonotypes between healthy human individuals. General study points: Across a handful of donors, naive CD4 shared roughly 5%, naive CD8 under 4%, memory CD4 more than 2%, memory CD8 0.4% to 0.5%.

The specimen sequenced was naive CD4+ T cells sorted from blood. Subset here: CD45RA+ positively selected. The chain uses TRBV28 and TRBJ1-3, with D possibly TRBD1 on 5 matching bases. This clonotype was obtained from a man aged 18 to 35 in good health. The CDR3 spells CASGQGGGNTIYF. CDR3 DNA: TGTGCCAGCGGTCAGGGTGGCGGAAACACCATATATTTT. The complete variable domain, with remaining parts taken from reference TRBV28 and TRBJ1-3, reads DVKVTQSSRYLVKRTGEKVFLECVQDMDHENMFWYRQDPGLGLRLIYFSYDVKMKEKGDIPEGYSVSREKKERFSLILESASTNQTSMYLCASGQGGGNTIYFGEGSWLTVV.